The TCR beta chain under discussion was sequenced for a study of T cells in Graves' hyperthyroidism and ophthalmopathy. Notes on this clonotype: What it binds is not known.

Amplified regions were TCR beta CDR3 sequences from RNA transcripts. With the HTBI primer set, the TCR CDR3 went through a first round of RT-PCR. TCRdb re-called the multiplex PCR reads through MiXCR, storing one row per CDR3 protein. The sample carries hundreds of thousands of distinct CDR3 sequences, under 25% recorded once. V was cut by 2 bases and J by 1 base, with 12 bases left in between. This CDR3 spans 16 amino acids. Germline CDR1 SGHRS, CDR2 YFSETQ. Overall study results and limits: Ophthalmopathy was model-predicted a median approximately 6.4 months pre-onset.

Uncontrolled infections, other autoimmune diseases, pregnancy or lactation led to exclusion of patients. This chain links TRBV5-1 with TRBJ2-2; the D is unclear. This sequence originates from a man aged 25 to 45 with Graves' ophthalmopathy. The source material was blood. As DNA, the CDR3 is TGCGCCAGCAGCTTCATGGCAGAATTGAACACCGGGGAGCTGTTTTTT. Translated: CASSFMAELNTGELFF.